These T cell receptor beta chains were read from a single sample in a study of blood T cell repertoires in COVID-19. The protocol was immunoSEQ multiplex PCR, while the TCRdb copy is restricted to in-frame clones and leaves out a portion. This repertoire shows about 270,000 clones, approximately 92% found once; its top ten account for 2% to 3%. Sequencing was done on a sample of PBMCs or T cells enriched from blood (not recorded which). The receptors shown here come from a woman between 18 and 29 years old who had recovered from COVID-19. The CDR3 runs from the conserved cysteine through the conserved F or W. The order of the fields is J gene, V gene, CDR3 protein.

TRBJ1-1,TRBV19,CASSSGQPNTEAFF
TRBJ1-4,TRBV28,CASSLWQGENEKLFF
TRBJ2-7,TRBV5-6,CASSLARGFSYEQYF
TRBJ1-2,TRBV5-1,CASSLGGASYGYTF
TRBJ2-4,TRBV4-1,CASRVVVGPKNIQYF
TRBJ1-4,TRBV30,CAWSRFSGEKLFF
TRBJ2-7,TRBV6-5,CASSYSKDRLTYEQYF
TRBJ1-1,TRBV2,CASRRGLGNTEAFF
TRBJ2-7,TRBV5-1,CASSHSGSYEQYF
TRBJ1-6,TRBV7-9,CASEGTLLNSPLHF
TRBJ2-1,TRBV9,CASSVSGLAYNEQFF
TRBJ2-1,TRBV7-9,CASRESGLSNEQFF
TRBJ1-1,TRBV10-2,CASYPFPGGARDTEAFF
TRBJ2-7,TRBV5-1,CASSPLTGRYEQYF
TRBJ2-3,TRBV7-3,CASSLGLDTDTQYF
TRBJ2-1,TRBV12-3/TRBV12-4,CASRYRGNEQFF
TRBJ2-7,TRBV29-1,CSVGEWTGPSYEQYF
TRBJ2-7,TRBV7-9,CASSFKREGEQYF
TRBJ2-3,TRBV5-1,CASSLFGSKGDTQYF
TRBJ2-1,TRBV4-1,CASSQLLSDEQFF
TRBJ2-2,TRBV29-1,CSVEGLAGANTGELFF
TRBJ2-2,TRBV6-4,CASSELRQSGELFF
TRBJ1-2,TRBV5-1,CASSLRQGFDYGYTF
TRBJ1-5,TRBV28,CASSYLGQEVGQPQHF
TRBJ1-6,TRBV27,CASSLGGQGASPLHF
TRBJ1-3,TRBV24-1,CATSPPARSSGNTIYF
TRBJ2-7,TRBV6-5,CATTGALGNEQYF
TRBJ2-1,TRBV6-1,CASSEWTANNEQFF
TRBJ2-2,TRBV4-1,CASRNQGKSNTGELFF
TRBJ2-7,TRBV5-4,CASSLEGTRDEQYF
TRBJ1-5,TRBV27,CASSFQGSNQPQHF
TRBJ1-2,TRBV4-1,CASSHPTGTGPGGYTF
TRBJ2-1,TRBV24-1,CATSDSSGGNYNEQFF
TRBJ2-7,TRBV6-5,CASSYSILAGGGEQYF
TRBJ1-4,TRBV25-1,CASSEWDRDGEKLFF
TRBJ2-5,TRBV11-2,CASSFSTVGGDGETQYF
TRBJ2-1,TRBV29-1,CSVPGGNEQFF
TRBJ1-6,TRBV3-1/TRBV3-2,CASSQVALSRSPLHF
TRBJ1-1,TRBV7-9,CASSLAQIMNTEAFF
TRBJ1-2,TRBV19,CASSIAEGSNYGYTF
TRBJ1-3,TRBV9,CASSPSTSSGNTIYF
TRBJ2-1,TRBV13,CASSFSKTSGGEHEQFF
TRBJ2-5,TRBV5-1,CASSFPTGQETQYF
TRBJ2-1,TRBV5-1,CASSSFTGFSYNEQFF
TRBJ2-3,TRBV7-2,CASRRSGGFTDTQYF
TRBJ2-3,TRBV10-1,CASSEVGASADTQYF
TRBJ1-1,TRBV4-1,CASRHGYRGSGNSTEAFF
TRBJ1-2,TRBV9,CASSATGGYGYTF
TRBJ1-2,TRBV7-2,CASSFTRVGPLGYGYTF
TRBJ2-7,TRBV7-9,CASSGQVDEQYF
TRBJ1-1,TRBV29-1,CSVTRAGMNTEAFF
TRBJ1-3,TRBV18,CASSRTGSGNTIYF
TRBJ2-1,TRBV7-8,CASSLASASDEQFF
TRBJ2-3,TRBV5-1,CASGYGGTGMDTQYF
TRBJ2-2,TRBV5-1,CASSFGQAGELFF
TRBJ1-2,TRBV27,CASSKQGNGYTF
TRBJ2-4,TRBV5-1,CASSPGLGGDIQYF
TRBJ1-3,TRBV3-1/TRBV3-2,CASSLGQGAISTIYF
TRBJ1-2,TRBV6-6,CASSYSKDRDRYTF